This T cell receptor (beta chain) was obtained from a study of shared clonotypes between healthy human individuals. Study results and limitations: The small donor group covered limited genetic and exposure diversity. Researchers sampled only blood; tissue repertoires likely differ. Naive CD4 clonotype sharing across a few donors was 5% to 6%.

Deep-level assay runs were performed. Using immunoSEQ multiplex PCR, the repertoire was profiled, and TCRdb retains in-frame clones only, with some absent. The sample has approximately 2,200,000 clones, 85% to 95% seen once. Points on this clone: As yet, its antigen is unknown.

The V segment lost 5 bases and the J segment 8 bases; nucleotides outside the gene matches: 5. The CDR3 consists of 14 residues. Germline V gives CDR1 MNHEY, CDR2 SMNVEV (reference sequence). Naive-designated CD8 cells lacked CD45RO, were positively enriched for CCR7, and omitted terminally differentiated effector memory CD45RA+ cells. Sequenced input: naive CD8+ T cells from PBMCs. The receptor's source is a man in his late teens or twenties in good health. Some clones in this sample may be carry-over from other donors' samples. The chain is built from TRBV27 and TRBJ2-5; 13 bases line up with TRBD2. The CDR3 nucleotides read TGTGCCAGCAGTGGGGGGACTAGCGGGGTTACCCAGTACTTC. Translating it yields CASSGGTSGVTQYF.